Following are 8 T cell receptor beta chains from one sample sequenced in a study of cytomegalovirus exposure and HLA in healthy donors. The table came from immunoSEQ multiplex PCR; TCRdb's copy has only in-frame clones and leaves some out. The sample consists of 120,000 or so clones, about 90% of them appearing once. The sequenced sample consisted of PBMCs. These receptors were obtained from a woman younger than 30 in good health and CMV-seronegative.

This clone was seen a single time. V gene TRBV6-5 combines with J gene TRBJ2-7, with a possible D match to TRBD2 (5 bases). V lost 6 bases to trimming and J lost 3 bases, with 6 bases between them. CDR3 length: 11 amino acids. CDR1 and CDR2 (germline): MNHEY, SVGAGI. The CDR3 DNA reads as TGTGCCAGCAGACGGGACTACGAGCAGTACTTC. This encodes CASRRDYEQYF.

This chain links TRBV6-5 with TRBJ1-2; TRBD1 matches 10 bases. The CDR3 extends over 14 amino acids. The V and J ends lost 7 bases and 4 bases, in that order; junction bases with no gene match: 6. Germline lookup yields CDR1 MNHEY and CDR2 SVGAGI. The DNA of the CDR3 is TGTGCCAGCACCCCGGGACAGGGGCTCTATGGCTACACCTTC. This gives the protein CASTPGQGLYGYTF.

This clone was counted a single time. This chain joins TRBV28 and TRBJ2-7, with 14 bases matching TRBD2. Germline-derived CDR1 and CDR2 are MDHEN and SYDVKM. CDR3 size: 15 residues. J was trimmed by 5 bases and V by 5 bases; bases with no gene match: 5. The CDR3 spells CASSRGTSGGDEQYF. In DNA form, the CDR3 reads TGTGCCAGCAGTCGCGGGACTAGCGGGGGTGACGAGCAGTACTTC.

The CDR3 is CASSLTNRAEQPQHF. CDR3 DNA: TGTGCCAGCAGCTTAACCAACAGGGCGGAGCAGCCCCAGCATTTT. This chain joins TRBV7-2 and TRBJ1-5; D might be TRBD1 (6 bases). Trimming stripped 2 bases from V and 7 bases from J, with 15 bases between. The germline gives CDR1 SGHTA, CDR2 FQGNSA. CDR3 length: 15 amino acids.

The chain carries TRBV7-6 and TRBJ1-2, with 11 positions matching TRBD1. V was clipped by 5 bases and J by 8 bases; unmatched bases: 13. This CDR3 is built from 16 residues. CDR1 and CDR2 from the germline V gene are SGHVS and FNYEAQ. CDR3 coding DNA: TGTGCCAGCAGCGCGACAGGACAGGGGGCAAGTAGGGGCTACACCTTC. This sequence encodes CASSATGQGASRGYTF.

V is TRBV4-1 and J is TRBJ2-4, with TRBD2 as a possible D gene (6 bases). The germline CDR1 and CDR2 sequences are MGHRA and YSYEKL. This CDR3 region has 15 residues. The V and J ends lost 0 bases and 1 base respectively, with 7 bases between them. This CDR3 is CASSQDGGAKNIQYF. Written as DNA, the CDR3 is TGCGCCAGCAGCCAAGATGGGGGGGCCAAAAACATTCAGTACTTC.

CDR3 sequence (DNA): TGTGCCAGCAGTCAAGGGACAGGGGGCAATCAGCCCCAGCATTTT. This sequence encodes CASSQGTGGNQPQHF. The chain links TRBV27 to TRBJ1-5, with 10 positions matching TRBD1. The ends lost 5 bases at V and 2 bases at J; junction bases unmatched: 3. The V gene's germline CDR1 is MNHEY and CDR2 SMNVEV (reference sequence). The length of the CDR3 is 15 residues.

This clone occurred once. Mismatch with germline at one junction end may stem from a read error. The chain is built from TRBV5-1 and TRBJ2-7; maybe TRBD2 (5 bases). CDR1 is SGHRS and CDR2 is YFSETQ in the germline V gene. The CDR3 extends over 14 amino acids. This chain's CDR3 is CASNLEGFGGGQYF. CDR3 in DNA: TGCGCCAGCAACTTGGAAGGATTCGGCGGAGGGCAGTACTTC.